A selection of T cell receptor beta chains follows, all from one sample in a study of cytomegalovirus exposure and HLA in healthy donors. Sequencing was performed with immunoSEQ multiplex PCR; in TCRdb, only in-frame clones are kept and a portion is missing. This sample has roughly 200,000 clones, with 86% found just once. The sequenced sample was PBMCs. The receptor set was obtained from a man between 25 and 39 years old in good health and CMV-seropositive. Both conserved end residues are trimmed from each CDR3. The order of the fields is J gene, V gene, CDR3 protein.

J: TRBJ2-7
V: TRBV6-6
CDR3: ASSWDRTTYEQY

J: TRBJ1-5
V: TRBV2
CDR3: ASSENGNQPQH

J: TRBJ1-1
V: TRBV2
CDR3: ASSEAQRGVTEAF

J: TRBJ2-5
V: TRBV2
CDR3: ASSEVGETQY

J: TRBJ2-3
V: TRBV6-4
CDR3: ASSALGVPTDTQY

J: TRBJ1-4
V: TRBV5-1
CDR3: ASSLGNTDRSNEKLF

J: TRBJ2-7
V: TRBV18
CDR3: ASSPPLAGGYEQY

J: TRBJ1-4
V: TRBV4-3
CDR3: ASSQEGVRVGKLF

J: TRBJ1-6
V: TRBV18
CDR3: ASSPTEADSPLH

J: TRBJ2-4
V: TRBV28
CDR3: ASNRPGLAGAKNIQY

J: TRBJ2-7
V: TRBV6-5
CDR3: ASSYSGFEQY

J: TRBJ2-2
V: TRBV6-5
CDR3: ASSFGGELF

J: TRBJ2-3
V: TRBV5-1
CDR3: ASTSEGVGTDTQY

J: TRBJ2-7
V: TRBV29-1
CDR3: SALSRGTYEQY

J: TRBJ1-2
V: TRBV25-1
CDR3: ASIAQGASGYT

J: TRBJ2-1
V: TRBV11-2
CDR3: ASSLLGQGTGNEQF

J: TRBJ1-2
V: TRBV5-6
CDR3: ASSFGQEDGYT

J: TRBJ1-4
V: TRBV6-6
CDR3: ASSQQGLNEKLF

J: TRBJ1-2
V: TRBV7-2
CDR3: ASSLTGRRDGYT

J: TRBJ2-1
V: TRBV15
CDR3: ATSRSGDAGVGNQF

J: TRBJ2-7
V: TRBV7-2
CDR3: ASSHRAGLSYEQY

J: TRBJ1-2
V: TRBV2
CDR3: ASKLGFTHGYT

J: TRBJ2-7
V: TRBV5-6
CDR3: ASTVGGALAYEQY

J: TRBJ1-2
V: TRBV4-3
CDR3: ASSQEQLANYGYT

J: TRBJ1-2
V: TRBV6-6
CDR3: ASSYSLGEGYT

J: TRBJ2-7
V: TRBV28
CDR3: ASSSWDNYEQY

J: TRBJ2-1
V: TRBV7-8
CDR3: ASSPNTRRGGSSYNEQF

J: TRBJ2-7
V: TRBV28
CDR3: ASSLDLRDSYEQY

J: TRBJ1-3
V: TRBV6-6
CDR3: ASKGQGINTIY

J: TRBJ1-5
V: TRBV6-5
CDR3: ASSEWGLRQPQH

J: TRBJ2-7
V: TRBV7-8
CDR3: ASTGPGQGYEQY

J: TRBJ2-1
V: TRBV6-5
CDR3: ASSSGLVSNEQF

J: TRBJ2-7
V: TRBV9
CDR3: ASSVTNYEQY

J: TRBJ2-7
V: TRBV25-1
CDR3: ASGRGPYEQY

J: TRBJ2-2
V: TRBV29-1
CDR3: SVGQGDTGELF

J: TRBJ1-2
V: TRBV5-5
CDR3: ASTLGRSLRGYGYT

J: TRBJ2-3
V: TRBV5-1
CDR3: ASSLTGGPISTDTQY

J: TRBJ2-1
V: TRBV30
CDR3: AWGTGSSSYNEQF

J: TRBJ2-7
V: TRBV5-1
CDR3: ASSLSLSTALDEQY

J: TRBJ2-2
V: TRBV2
CDR3: ASKDGLSWNTGELF

J: TRBJ2-5
V: TRBV5-4
CDR3: ASRGRAETQY

J: TRBJ2-5
V: TRBV5-1
CDR3: ASSSSDQGTQY

J: TRBJ2-1
V: TRBV11-2
CDR3: ASRQTWAETDKKGQF

J: TRBJ2-2
V: TRBV4-1
CDR3: ASSPLTGVTGELF

J: TRBJ1-1
V: TRBV6-1
CDR3: ASSRYPNTEAF

J: TRBJ2-5
V: TRBV6-6
CDR3: ASSRPGHQETQY

J: TRBJ2-7
V: TRBV15
CDR3: ATSRERAGGSYEQY

J: TRBJ1-6
V: TRBV7-2
CDR3: ASSPGTGSPPLH

J: TRBJ2-3
V: TRBV6-5
CDR3: ASRLASLGQDTQY

J: TRBJ1-4
V: TRBV9
CDR3: ASSESGRAEKLF

J: TRBJ1-5
V: TRBV9
CDR3: ASSVTGSSNQPQH

J: TRBJ1-2
V: TRBV6-1
CDR3: ASSEGPGYGYT

J: TRBJ1-2
V: TRBV29-1
CDR3: SGTVPNGYT